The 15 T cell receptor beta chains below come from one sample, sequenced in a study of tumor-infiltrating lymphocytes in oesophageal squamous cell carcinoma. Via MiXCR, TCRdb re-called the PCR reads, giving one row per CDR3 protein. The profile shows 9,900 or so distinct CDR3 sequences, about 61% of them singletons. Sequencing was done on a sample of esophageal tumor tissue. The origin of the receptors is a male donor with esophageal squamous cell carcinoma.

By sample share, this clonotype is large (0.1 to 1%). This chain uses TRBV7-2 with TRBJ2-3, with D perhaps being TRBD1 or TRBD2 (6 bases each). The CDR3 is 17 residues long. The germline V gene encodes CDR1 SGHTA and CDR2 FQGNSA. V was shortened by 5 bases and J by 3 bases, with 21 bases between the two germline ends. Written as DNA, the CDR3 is TGTGCCAGCAGCCCTTTAGGCGCTCGAGGGGGGACAGATACGCAGTATTTT. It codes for CASSPLGARGGTDTQYF.

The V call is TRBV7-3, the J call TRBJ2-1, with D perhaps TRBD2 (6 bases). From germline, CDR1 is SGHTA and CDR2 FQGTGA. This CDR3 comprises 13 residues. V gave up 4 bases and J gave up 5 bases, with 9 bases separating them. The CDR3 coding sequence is TGTGCCAGCAGCTCCGGGACTCACAATGAGCAGTTCTTC. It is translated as CASSSGTHNEQFF. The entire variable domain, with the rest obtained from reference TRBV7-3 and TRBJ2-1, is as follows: GAGVSQTPSNKVTEKGKYVELRCDPISGHTALYWYRQSLGQGPEFLIYFQGTGAADDSGLPNDRFFAVRPEGSVSTLKIQRTERGDSAVYLCASSSGTHNEQFFGPGTRLTVL.

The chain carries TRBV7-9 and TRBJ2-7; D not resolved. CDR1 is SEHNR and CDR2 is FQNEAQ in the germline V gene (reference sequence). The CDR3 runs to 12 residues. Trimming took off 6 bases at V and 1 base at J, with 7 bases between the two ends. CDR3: CASSRSSYEQYF. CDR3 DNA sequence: TGTGCCAGCAGTCGGAGTTCCTACGAGCAGTACTTC.

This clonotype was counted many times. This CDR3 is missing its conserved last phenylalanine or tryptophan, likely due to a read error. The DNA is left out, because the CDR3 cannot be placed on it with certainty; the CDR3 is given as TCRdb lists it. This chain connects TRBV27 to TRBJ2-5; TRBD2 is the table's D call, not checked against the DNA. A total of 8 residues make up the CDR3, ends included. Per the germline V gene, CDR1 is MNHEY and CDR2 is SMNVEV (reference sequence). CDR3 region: CASTSGTS.

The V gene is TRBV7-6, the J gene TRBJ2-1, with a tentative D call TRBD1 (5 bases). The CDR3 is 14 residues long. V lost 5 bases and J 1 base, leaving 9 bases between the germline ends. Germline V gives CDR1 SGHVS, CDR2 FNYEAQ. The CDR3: CASSIDSSYNEQFF. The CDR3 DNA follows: TGTGCCAGCAGCATAGACAGTTCCTACAATGAGCAGTTCTTC.

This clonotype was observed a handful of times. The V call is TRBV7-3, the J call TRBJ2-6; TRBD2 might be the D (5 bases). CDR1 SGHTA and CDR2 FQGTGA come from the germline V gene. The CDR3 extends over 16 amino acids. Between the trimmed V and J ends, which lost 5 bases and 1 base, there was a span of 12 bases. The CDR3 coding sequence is TGTGCCAGCAGCCCGCCTGGGAGTTCTGGGGCCAACGTCCTGACTTTC. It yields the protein CASSPPGSSGANVLTF.

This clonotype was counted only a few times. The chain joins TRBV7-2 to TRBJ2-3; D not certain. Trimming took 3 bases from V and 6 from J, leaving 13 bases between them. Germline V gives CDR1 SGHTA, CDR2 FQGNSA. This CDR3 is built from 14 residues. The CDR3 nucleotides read TGTGCCAGCAGCTTCCGTCCGAACCACGATACGCAGTATTTT. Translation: CASSFRPNHDTQYF.

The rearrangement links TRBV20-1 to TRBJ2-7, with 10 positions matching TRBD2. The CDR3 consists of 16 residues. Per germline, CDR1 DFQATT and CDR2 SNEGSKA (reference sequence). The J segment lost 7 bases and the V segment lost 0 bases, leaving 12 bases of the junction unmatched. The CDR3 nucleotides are TGCAGTGCTAGAGATCCGGGACTAGCGTCCTACAATGAGCAGTACTTC. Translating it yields CSARDPGLASYNEQYF.

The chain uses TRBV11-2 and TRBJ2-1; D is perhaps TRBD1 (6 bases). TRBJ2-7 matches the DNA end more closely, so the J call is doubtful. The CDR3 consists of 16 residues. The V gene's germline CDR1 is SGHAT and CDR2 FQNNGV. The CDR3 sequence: CASSSQGSPARREQYF. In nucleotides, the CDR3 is TGTGCCAGCAGCTCTCAGGGGTCTCCAGCTCGGAGGGAGCAGTACTTC.

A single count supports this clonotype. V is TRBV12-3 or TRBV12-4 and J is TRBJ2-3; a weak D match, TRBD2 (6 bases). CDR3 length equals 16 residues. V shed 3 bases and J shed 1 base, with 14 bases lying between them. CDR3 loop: CASSFPGGTGTDTQYF. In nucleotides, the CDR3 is TGTGCCAGCAGTTTCCCCGGGGGTACGGGCACAGATACGCAGTATTTT.

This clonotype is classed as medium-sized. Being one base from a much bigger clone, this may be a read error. CDR3 sequence (DNA): TGTGCCAGCAGCATCACCCGGGACACTAGAGCCAATGAGCAGTACTTC. Translating gives CASSITRDTRANEQYF. The V and J genes are TRBV7-3 and TRBJ2-5, with D possibly matching TRBD1 (6 bases). The CDR3 length is 16 residues. V was cut by 5 bases and J by 11 bases, with 27 bases left in between. Looked up from germline, CDR1 is SGHTA and CDR2 is FQGTGA. The whole variable domain, remainder taken from reference TRBV7-3 and TRBJ2-5, is GAGVSQTPSNKVTEKGKYVELRCDPISGHTALYWYRQSLGQGPEFLIYFQGTGAADDSGLPNDRFFAVRPEGSVSTLKIQRTERGDSAVYLCASSITRDTRANEQYFGPGTRLLVL.

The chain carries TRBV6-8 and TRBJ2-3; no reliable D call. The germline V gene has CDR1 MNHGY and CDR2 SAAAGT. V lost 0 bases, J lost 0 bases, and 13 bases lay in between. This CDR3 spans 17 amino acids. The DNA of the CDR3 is TGTGCCAGCAGTTACTCGAGGTCAGAGACTAGCACAGATACGCAGTATTTT. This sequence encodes CASSYSRSETSTDTQYF.

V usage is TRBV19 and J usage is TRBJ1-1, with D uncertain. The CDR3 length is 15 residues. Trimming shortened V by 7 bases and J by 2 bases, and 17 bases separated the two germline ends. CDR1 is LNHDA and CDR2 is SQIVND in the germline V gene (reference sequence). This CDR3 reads CASTTTRRANTEAFF. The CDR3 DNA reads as TGTGCCAGTACCACGACCCGTAGAGCAAACACTGAAGCTTTCTTT.

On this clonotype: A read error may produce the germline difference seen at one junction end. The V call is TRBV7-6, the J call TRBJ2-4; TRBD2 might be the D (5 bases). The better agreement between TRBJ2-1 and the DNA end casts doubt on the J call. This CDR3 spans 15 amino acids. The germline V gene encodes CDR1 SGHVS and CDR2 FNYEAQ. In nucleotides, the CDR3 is TGTGCTAGCAGCTTAGCGTATTCCCGAGGCGATGAGCAGTTCTTC. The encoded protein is CASSLAYSRGDEQFF.

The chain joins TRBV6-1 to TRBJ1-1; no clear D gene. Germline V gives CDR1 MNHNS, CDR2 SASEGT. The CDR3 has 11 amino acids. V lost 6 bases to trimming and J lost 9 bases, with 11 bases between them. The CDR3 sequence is CASRGRGKAFF. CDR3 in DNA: TGTGCCAGCAGGGGCAGAGGAAAAGCTTTCTTT.